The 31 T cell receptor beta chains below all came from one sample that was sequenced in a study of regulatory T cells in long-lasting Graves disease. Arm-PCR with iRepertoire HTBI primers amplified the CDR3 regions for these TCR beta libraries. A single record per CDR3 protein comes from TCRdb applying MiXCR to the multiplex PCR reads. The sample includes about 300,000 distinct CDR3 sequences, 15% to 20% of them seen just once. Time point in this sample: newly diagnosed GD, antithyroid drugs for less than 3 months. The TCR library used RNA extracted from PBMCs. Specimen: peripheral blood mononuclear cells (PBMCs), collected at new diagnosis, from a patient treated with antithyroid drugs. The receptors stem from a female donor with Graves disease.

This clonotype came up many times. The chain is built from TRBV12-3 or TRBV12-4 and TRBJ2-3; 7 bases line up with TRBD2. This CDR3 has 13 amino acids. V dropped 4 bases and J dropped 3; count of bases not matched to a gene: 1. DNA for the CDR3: TGTGCCAGCAGTTGGGGGGGAACAGATACGCAGTATTTT. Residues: CASSWGGTDTQYF.

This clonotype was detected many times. The CDR3 loop reads CASSLDDLAGASYNEQFF. Here the CDR3 DNA reads TGTGCCAGCAGTTTAGACGACCTAGCGGGAGCCTCCTACAATGAGCAGTTCTTC. The genes are TRBV12-3 or TRBV12-4 and TRBJ2-1, with 10 positions matching TRBD2. Trimming removed 1 base from V and 0 bases from J; junction bases left unmatched: 6. This CDR3 is built from 18 residues.

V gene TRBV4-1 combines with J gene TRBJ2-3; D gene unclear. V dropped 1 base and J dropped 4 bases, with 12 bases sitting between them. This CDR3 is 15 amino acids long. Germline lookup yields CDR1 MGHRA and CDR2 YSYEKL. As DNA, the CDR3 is TGCGCCAGCAGCCAAGTAATGGTTACTGCAGATACGCAGTATTTT. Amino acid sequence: CASSQVMVTADTQYF.

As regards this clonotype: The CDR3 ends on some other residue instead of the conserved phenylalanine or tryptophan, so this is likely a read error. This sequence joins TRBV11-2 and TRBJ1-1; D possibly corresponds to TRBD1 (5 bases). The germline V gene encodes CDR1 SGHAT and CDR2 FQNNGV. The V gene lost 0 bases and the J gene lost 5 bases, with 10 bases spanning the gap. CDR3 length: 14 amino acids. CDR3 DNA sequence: TGTGCCAGCAGCTTAGAAGGTAGGGGTACTGAAGCTTTCCTT. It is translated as CASSLEGRGTEAFL.

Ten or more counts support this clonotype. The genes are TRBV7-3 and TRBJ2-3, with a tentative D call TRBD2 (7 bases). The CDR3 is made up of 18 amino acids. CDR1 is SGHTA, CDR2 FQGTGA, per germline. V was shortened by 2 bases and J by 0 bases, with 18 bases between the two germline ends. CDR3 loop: CASSLWGGGPTSTDTQYF. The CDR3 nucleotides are TGTGCCAGCAGCTTATGGGGGGGGGGGCCGACTAGCACAGATACGCAGTATTTT.

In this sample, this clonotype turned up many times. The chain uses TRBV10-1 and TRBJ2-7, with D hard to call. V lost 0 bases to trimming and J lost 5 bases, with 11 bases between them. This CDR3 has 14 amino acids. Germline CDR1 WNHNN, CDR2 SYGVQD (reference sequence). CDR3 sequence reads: CASSESGIPHEQYF. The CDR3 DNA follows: TGCGCCAGCAGTGAGTCCGGAATCCCCCACGAGCAGTACTTC.

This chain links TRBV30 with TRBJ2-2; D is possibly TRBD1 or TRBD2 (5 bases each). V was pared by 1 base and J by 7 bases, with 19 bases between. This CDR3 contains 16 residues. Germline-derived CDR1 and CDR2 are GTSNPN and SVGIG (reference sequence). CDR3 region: CAWSARDPGTGGELFF. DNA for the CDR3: TGTGCCTGGAGTGCTCGGGACCCCGGGACGGGCGGGGAGCTGTTTTTT.

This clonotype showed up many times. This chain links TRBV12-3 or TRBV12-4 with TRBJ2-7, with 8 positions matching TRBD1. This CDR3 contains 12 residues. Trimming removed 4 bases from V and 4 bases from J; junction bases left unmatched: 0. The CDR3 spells CASSYRGYEQYF. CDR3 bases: TGTGCCAGCAGTTACAGGGGGTACGAGCAGTACTTC.

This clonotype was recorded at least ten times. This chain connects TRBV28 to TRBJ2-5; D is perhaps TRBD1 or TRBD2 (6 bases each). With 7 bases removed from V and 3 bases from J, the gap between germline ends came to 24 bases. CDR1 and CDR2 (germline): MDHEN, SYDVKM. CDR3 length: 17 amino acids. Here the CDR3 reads CASTLTFGGPGEETQYF. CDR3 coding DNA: TGTGCCAGCACCCTCACTTTTGGGGGGCCAGGGGAAGAGACCCAGTACTTC.

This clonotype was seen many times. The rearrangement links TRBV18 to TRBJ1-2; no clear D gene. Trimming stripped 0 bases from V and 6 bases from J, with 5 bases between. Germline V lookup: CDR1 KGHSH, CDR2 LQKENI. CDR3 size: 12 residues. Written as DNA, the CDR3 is TGTGCCAGCTCACCACCGACTCATGGCTACACCTTC. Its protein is CASSPPTHGYTF.

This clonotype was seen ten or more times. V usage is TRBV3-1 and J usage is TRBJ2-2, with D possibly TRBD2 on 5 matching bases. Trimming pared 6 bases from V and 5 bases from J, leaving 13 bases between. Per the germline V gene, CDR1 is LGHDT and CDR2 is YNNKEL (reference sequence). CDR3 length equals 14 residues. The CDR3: CASRDLGGTGELFF. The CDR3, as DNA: TGTGCCAGCAGGGACCTAGGCGGGACCGGGGAGCTGTTTTTT.

CDR3 coding DNA: TGTGCCAGCAGTTATACAGGGGGGTCCTATCAGCCCCAGCATTTT. It encodes CASSYTGGSYQPQHF. V gene TRBV6-9 combines with J gene TRBJ1-5, with 8 bases aligning to TRBD1. This CDR3 comprises 15 residues. Germline V gene lookup returns CDR1 MNHGY and CDR2 SVAAGI. Germline trimming cut 2 bases from V and 5 bases from J; bases unmatched to any gene: 5.

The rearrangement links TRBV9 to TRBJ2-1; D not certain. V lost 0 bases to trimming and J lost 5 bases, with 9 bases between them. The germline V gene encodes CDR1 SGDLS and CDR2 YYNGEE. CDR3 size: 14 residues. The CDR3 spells CASSVVGGDNEQFF. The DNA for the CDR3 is TGTGCCAGCAGCGTAGTCGGCGGAGACAATGAGCAGTTCTTC.

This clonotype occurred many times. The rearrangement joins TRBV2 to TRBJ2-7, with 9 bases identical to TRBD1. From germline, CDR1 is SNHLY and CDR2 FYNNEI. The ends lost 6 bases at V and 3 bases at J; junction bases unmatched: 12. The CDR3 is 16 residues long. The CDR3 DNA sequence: TGTGCCAGCAGGAGTCATATCGGGACAGGGTTCTACGAGCAGTACTTC. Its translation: CASRSHIGTGFYEQYF.

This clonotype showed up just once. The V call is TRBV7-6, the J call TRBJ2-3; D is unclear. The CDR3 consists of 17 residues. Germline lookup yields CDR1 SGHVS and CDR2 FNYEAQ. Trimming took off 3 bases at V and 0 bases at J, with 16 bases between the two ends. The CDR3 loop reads CASSFRAETSSTDTQYF. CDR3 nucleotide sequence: TGTGCCAGCAGCTTTAGGGCGGAAACTTCTAGCACAGATACGCAGTATTTT.

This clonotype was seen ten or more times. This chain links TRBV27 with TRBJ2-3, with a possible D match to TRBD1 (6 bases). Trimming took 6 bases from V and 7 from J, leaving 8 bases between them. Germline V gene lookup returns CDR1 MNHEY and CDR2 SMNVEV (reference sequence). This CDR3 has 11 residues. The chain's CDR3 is CASSRGHTQYF. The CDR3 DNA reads TGTGCCAGCAGCAGGGGTCATACGCAGTATTTT.

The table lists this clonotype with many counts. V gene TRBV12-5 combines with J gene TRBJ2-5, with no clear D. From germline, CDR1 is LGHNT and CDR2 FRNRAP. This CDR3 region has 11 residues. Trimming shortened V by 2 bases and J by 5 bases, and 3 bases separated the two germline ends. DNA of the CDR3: TGTGCTAGTGGTTTGAGTGAGACCCAGTACTTC. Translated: CASGLSETQYF.

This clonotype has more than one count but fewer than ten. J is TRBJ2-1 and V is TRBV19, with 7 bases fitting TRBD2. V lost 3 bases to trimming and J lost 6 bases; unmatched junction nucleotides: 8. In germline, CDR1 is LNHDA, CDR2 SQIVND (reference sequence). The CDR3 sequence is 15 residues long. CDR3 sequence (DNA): TGTGCCAGTAGTATGGGGGAGGGCCTCTTCAATGAGCAGTTCTTC. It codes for CASSMGEGLFNEQFF. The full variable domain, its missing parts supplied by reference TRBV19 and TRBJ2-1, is DGGITQSPKYLFRKEGQNVTLSCEQNLNHDAMYWYRQDPGQGLRLIYYSQIVNDFQKGDIAEGYSVSREKKESFPLTVTSAQKNPTAFYLCASSMGEGLFNEQFFGPGTRLTVL.

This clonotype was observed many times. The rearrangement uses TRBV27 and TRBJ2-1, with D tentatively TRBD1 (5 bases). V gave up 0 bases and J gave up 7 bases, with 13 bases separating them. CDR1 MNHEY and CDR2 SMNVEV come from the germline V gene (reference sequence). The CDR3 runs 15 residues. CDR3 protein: CASSLSRTFWNEQFF. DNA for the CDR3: TGTGCCAGCAGTTTATCCCGGACATTTTGGAATGAGCAGTTCTTC.

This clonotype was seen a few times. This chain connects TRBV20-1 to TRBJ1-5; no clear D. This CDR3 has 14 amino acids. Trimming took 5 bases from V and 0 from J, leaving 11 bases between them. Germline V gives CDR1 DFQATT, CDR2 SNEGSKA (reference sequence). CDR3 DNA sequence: TGCAGTGCTTTTGACTCTCATAGCAATCAGCCCCAGCATTTT. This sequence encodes CSAFDSHSNQPQHF.

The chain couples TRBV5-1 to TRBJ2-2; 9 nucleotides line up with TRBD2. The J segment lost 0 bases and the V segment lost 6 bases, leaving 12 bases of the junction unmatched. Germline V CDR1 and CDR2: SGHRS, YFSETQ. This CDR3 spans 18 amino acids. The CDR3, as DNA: TGCGCCAGCACCCGGCAGCCTAGCGGGACGGCGAACACCGGGGAGCTGTTTTTT. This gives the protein CASTRQPSGTANTGELFF.

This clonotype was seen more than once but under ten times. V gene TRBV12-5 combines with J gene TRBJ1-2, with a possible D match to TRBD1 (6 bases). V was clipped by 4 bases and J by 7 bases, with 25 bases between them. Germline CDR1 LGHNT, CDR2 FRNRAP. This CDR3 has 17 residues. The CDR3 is CASGSQLTGYPYRGYTF. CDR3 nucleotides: TGTGCTAGTGGTTCGCAACTAACAGGGTACCCATATCGTGGCTACACCTTC.

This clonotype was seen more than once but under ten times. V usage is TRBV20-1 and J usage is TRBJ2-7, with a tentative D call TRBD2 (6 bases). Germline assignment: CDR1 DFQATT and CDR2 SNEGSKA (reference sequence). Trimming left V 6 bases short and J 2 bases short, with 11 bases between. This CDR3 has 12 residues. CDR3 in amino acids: CSAGDSAYEQYF. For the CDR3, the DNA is TGCAGTGCCGGGGACTCCGCCTACGAGCAGTACTTC.

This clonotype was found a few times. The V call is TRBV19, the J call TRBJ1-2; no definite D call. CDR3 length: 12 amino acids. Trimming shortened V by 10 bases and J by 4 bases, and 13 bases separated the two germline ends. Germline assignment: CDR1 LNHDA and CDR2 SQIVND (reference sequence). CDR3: CATSLLSYGYTF. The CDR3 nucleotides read TGTGCCACCTCCCTACTCTCCTATGGCTACACCTTC.

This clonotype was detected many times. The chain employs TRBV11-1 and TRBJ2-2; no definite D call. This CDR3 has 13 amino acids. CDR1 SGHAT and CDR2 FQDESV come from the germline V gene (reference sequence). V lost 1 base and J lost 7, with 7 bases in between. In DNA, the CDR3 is TGTGCCAGCAGCTTAGGGCCGGGCGGGGAGCTGTTTTTT. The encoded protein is CASSLGPGGELFF.

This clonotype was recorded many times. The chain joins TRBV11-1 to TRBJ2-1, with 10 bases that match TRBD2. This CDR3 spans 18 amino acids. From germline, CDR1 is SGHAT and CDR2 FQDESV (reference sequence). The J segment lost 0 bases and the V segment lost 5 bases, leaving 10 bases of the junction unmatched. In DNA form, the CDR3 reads TGTGCCAGCAGCCACAGCCCCTCTAGCGGGAGCTCCTACAATGAGCAGTTCTTC. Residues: CASSHSPSSGSSYNEQFF. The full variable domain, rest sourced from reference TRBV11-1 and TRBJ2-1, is EAEVAQSPRYKITEKSQAVAFWCDPISGHATLYWYRQILGQGPELLVQFQDESVVDDSQLPKDRFSAERLKGVDSTLKIQPAELGDSAMYLCASSHSPSSGSSYNEQFFGPGTRLTVL.

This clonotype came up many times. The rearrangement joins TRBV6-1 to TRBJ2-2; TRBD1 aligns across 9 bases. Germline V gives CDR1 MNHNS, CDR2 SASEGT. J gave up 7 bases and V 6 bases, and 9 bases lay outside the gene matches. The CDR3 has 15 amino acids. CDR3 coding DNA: TGTGCCAGCAGCCACGTGGGACAGGGCGTCGGGGAGCTGTTTTTT. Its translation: CASSHVGQGVGELFF.

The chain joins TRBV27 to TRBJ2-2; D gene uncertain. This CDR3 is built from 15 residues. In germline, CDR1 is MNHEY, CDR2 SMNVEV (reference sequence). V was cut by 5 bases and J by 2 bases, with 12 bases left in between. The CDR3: CASSDLKINTGELFF. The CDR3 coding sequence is TGTGCCAGCAGTGACCTAAAAATAAACACCGGGGAGCTGTTTTTT.

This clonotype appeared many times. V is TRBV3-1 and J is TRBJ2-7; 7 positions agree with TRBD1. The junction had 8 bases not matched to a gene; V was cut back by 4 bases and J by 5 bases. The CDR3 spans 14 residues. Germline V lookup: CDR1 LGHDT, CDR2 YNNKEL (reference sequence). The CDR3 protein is CASSPIDRVHEQYF. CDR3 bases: TGTGCCAGCAGCCCCATCGACAGGGTCCACGAGCAGTACTTC.

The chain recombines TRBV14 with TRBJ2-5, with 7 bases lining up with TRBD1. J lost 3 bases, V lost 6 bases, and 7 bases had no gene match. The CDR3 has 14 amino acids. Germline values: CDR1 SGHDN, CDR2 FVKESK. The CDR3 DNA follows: TGTGCCAGCAGTTCGACAGGGCTGAAAGAGACCCAGTACTTC. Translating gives CASSSTGLKETQYF.

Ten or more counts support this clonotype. CDR3 region: CSARTRDRGSPLNYGYTF. The CDR3 DNA follows: TGCAGTGCTAGAACGAGGGACAGGGGGAGCCCACTGAACTATGGCTACACCTTC. The chain links TRBV20-1 to TRBJ1-2; TRBD1 matches at 11 bases. Germline V gene lookup returns CDR1 DFQATT and CDR2 SNEGSKA (reference sequence). CDR3 length: 18 residues. The V and J ends lost 2 bases and 2 bases, in that order; junction bases with no gene match: 13.